This entry concerns a single TCR beta chain. The sample belongs to a study of blood T cell repertoires in COVID-19. Study details: T cells, B-cell-depleted T cells, or PBMCs supplied cDNA or gDNA.

Authors' analysis steps: Counts of nucleated cells, estimated from reference gene primer amplification, were obtained. Clones were read by immunoSEQ multiplex PCR, and TCRdb kept only the in-frame ones, dropping some. V and J calls plus clone size are reproduced from that table; the DNA served to infer D and trimming. The sample has about half a million clones, over 75% seen once. CDR3 length equals 14 residues. V was cut by 5 bases and J by 6 bases, with 13 bases left in between. From germline, CDR1 is LNHDA and CDR2 SQIVND (reference sequence). The rearrangement joins TRBV19 to TRBJ2-2, with a weak D call TRBD1 (6 bases). Sequencing was carried out using peripheral blood. The TCR originated in a human donor in a cohort sampled during active COVID-19. The CDR3 nucleotides are TGTGCCAGTAGTCCTAAACAGGGTCCCGGGGAGCTGTTTTTT. This encodes CASSPKQGPGELFF.